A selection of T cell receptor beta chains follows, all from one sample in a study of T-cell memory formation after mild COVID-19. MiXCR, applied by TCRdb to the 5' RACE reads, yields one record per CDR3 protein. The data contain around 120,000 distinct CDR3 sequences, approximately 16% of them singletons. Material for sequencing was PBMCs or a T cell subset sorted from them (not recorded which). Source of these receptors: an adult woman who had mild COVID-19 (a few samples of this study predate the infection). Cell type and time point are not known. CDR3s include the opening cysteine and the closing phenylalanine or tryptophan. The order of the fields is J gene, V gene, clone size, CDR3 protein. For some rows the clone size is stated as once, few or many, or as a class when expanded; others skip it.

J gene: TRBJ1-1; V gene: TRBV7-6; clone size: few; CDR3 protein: CASSFAGWAGRPTEAFF
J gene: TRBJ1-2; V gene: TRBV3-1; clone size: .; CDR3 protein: CASSPPAVGRYGYTF
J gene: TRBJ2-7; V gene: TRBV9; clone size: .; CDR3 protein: CASSGAVGAGTYEQYF
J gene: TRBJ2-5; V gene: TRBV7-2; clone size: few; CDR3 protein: CASSYSSGQETQYF
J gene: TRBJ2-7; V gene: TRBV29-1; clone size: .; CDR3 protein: CSVRQGRAYEQYF
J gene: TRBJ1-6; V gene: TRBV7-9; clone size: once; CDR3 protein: CASSSPAGFSNSPLHF
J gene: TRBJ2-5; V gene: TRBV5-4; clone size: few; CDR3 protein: CASSFDSGQRETQYF
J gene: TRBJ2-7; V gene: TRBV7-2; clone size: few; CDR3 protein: CASSLGQGSSYEQYF
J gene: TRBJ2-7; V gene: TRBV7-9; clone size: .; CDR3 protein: CASSLQGSEQYF
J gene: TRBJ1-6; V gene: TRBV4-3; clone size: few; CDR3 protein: CASRESSYNSPLHF
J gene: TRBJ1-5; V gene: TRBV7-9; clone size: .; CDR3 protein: CASSHIQGPGQPQHF
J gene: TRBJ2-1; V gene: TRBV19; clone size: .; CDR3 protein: CASSKWVAAYNEQFF
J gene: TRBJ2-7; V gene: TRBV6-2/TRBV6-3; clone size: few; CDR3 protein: CASRRRTAYEQYF
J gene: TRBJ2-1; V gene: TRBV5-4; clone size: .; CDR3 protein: CTSSLAGRNEQFF
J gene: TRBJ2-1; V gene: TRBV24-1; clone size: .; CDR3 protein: CATSDDTRDDEQFF
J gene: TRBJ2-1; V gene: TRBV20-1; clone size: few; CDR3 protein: CSAARTGLAGGNEQFF
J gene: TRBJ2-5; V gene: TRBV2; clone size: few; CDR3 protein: CASGRDVEETQYF
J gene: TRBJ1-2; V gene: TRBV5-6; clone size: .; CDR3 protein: CASTNPSTAAEGNYGYTF
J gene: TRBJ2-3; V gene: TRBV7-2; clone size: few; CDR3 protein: CASSSPGTATDTQYF
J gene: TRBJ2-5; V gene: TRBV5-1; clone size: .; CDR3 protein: CASSYSISQETQYF
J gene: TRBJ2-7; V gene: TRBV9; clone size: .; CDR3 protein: CASSVGTGTYEQYF
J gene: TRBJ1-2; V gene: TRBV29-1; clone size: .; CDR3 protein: CSVTSGTDNYGYTF
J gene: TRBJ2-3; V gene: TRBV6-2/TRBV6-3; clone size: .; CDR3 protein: CASSEGGQGKDTQYF
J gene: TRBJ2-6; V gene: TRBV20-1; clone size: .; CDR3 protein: CSAGGQGSGANVLTF
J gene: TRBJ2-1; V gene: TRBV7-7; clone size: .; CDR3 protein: CASSSMAGGPNEQFF
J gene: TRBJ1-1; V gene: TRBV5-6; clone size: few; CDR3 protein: CASSLGRSPEAFF
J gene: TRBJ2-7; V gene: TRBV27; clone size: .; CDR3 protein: CASWRGRSGEQYF
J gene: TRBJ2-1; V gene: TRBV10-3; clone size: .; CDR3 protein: CAITPGQGYNEQFF
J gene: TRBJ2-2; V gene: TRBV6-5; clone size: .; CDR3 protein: CASSYTETEPLFF
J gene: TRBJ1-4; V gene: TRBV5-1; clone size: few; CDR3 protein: CASRSRGTTNEKLFF
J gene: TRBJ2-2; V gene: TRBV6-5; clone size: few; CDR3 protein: CASSSMWSGELFF
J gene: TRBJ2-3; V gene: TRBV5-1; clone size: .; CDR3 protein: CASSLGASSTDTQYF
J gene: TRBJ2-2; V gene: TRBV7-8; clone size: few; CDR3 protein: CASSLSLAGGTGELFF
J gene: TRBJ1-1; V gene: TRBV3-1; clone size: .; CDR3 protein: CASSLGQGVTEAFF
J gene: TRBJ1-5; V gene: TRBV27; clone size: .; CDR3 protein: CASRLRGGNQPQHF
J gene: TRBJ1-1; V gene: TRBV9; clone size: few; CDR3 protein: CASSVDRGGKAFF
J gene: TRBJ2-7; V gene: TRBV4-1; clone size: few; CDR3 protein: CASSWAGLDEQYF
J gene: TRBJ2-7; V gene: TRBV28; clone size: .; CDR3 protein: CATSLRGNYEQYF
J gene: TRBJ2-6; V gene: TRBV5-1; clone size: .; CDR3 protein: CASSPALGGANVLTF
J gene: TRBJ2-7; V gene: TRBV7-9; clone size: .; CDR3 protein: CASSLVQWPQYF
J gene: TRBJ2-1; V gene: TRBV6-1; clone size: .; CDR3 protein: CASSEASVAVSNEQFF
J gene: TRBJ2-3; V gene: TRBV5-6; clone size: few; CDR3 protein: CASSFYSLAGVGTDTQYF